The next 31 T cell receptor beta chains were all read from a single sample in a study of T cell responses to AZD1222 COVID-19 vaccine. The repertoire was sequenced with immunoSEQ multiplex PCR; TCRdb's copy has only in-frame clones and lacks some. The table includes around 67,000 clones, approximately 83% detected once. Here the sequenced sample was peripheral blood, taken 28 days after the second AZD1222 dose. The origin of the receptors is an adult who received the AZD1222 COVID-19 vaccine.

This clone was detected only a few times. CDR3 residues: CASSLTYRGRSWNTEAFF. The CDR3 DNA follows: TGTGCCAGCAGCTTAACCTACAGGGGGCGAAGTTGGAACACTGAAGCTTTCTTT. This chain uses TRBV7-2 with TRBJ1-1; the match to TRBD1 covers 9 bases. Per germline, CDR1 SGHTA and CDR2 FQGNSA. The trim removed 2 bases at V and 1 base at J, leaving 11 bases unmatched. The CDR3 totals 18 residues.

V is TRBV4-3 and J is TRBJ1-5, with D unresolved. Between the trimmed V and J ends, which lost 0 bases and 5 bases, there was a span of 14 bases. The CDR3 loop spans 16 amino acids. CDR1 is LGHNA and CDR2 is YSLEER in the germline V gene. CDR3 sequence (DNA): TGCGCCAGCAGCCAAGATTTTTCCAGTAAGCATCAGCCCCAGCATTTT. It specifies CASSQDFSSKHQPQHF.

The chain recombines TRBV28 with TRBJ1-3; D is perhaps TRBD1 (5 bases). V was trimmed by 3 bases and J by 0 bases, leaving 9 bases between them. CDR3 length equals 15 residues. Germline CDR1 MDHEN, CDR2 SYDVKM. CDR3 in amino acids: CASSLVGVSGNTIYF. The DNA for the CDR3 is TGTGCCAGCAGTTTGGTAGGGGTCTCTGGAAACACCATATATTTT.

The chain recombines TRBV10-2 with TRBJ1-5, with TRBD1 matching over 9 bases. The V gene end was trimmed by 3 bases and the J gene end by 15 bases; junction bases not matched to a gene: 6. The germline V gene has CDR1 WSHSY and CDR2 SAAADI. The CDR3 has 12 amino acids. The CDR3 is CASSETSTGGHF. CDR3 DNA: TGCGCCAGCAGTGAAACCTCGACAGGGGGGCATTTT.

Written as DNA, the CDR3 is TGCAGCGTTGATAGACTAGCGGGGGGCCCGGATACGCAGTATTTT. As protein: CSVDRLAGGPDTQYF. The gene calls are TRBV29-1 and TRBJ2-3; 13 positions agree with TRBD2. The CDR3 has 15 amino acids. Germline V gene sequence: CDR1 SQVTM, CDR2 ANQGSEA. J gave up 6 bases and V 3 bases, and 6 bases lay outside the gene matches.

Points on this clone: This sample also contains other DNA sequences that code for the same CDR3. The CDR3 region has the DNA TGCGCCAGCAGCCAAGATCCGGGGACAGGGTATGGCTACACCTTC. Its protein product is CASSQDPGTGYGYTF. This chain uses TRBV4-3 with TRBJ1-2; TRBD1 agrees at 9 bases. The CDR3 covers 15 residues. Trimming cost V 0 bases and J 5 bases; bases outside gene matches: 4. Germline V lookup: CDR1 LGHNA, CDR2 YSLEER.

The chain employs TRBV19 and TRBJ2-7, with 7 bases lining up with TRBD1. The CDR3 has 20 residues. V trimming: 5 bases; J trimming: 4 bases; junction bases outside the gene matches: 26. The germline gives CDR1 LNHDA, CDR2 SQIVND (reference sequence). The DNA for the CDR3 is TGTGCCAGTAGTGCCCATGTCTGGAGTAGGGGGCCAAATCGAAGTTACGAGCAGTACTTC. Its protein is CASSAHVWSRGPNRSYEQYF.

V and J are TRBV6-4 and TRBJ1-1; D gene uncertain. V was cut by 5 bases and J by 3 bases, with 10 bases left in between. This CDR3 has 13 residues. The germline CDR1 and CDR2 sequences are MRHNA and SNTAGT. The CDR3: CASSRGTDTEAFF. The CDR3 nucleotides are TGTGCCAGCAGTCGAGGCACCGACACTGAAGCTTTCTTT.

The V and J genes are TRBV11-2 and TRBJ1-1; D unclear. The CDR3 sequence is 13 residues long. Between the trimmed V and J ends, which lost 3 bases and 4 bases, there was a span of 9 bases. Germline lookup yields CDR1 SGHAT and CDR2 FQNNGV. The CDR3 DNA is TGTGCCAGCAGCTTTGTAGGGAGCACTGAAGCTTTCTTT. As protein: CASSFVGSTEAFF.

This chain joins TRBV6-1 and TRBJ1-2; 12 nucleotides align to TRBD1. Trimming took 3 bases from V and 2 from J; bases not matched to a gene: 1. From germline, CDR1 is MNHNS and CDR2 SASEGT. The CDR3 contains 15 residues. The CDR3, as DNA: TGTGCCAGCAGTGACGGGACAGGGGGCAACTATGGCTACACCTTC. It translates to CASSDGTGGNYGYTF.

A single count supports this clone. V gene TRBV18 combines with J gene TRBJ2-3, with D uncertain. Germline V CDR1 and CDR2: KGHSH, LQKENI. This CDR3 region has 15 residues. V shed 0 bases and J shed 0 bases, with 7 bases lying between them. CDR3: CASSPPGQSTDTQYF. Written as DNA, the CDR3 is TGTGCCAGCTCACCACCCGGTCAGAGCACAGATACGCAGTATTTT.

V gene TRBV7-9 combines with J gene TRBJ2-3; D perhaps matches TRBD1 (5 bases). The CDR3 loop spans 16 amino acids. Trimming pared 1 base from V and 5 bases from J, leaving 16 bases between. The germline V gene encodes CDR1 SEHNR and CDR2 FQNEAQ (reference sequence). Here the CDR3 reads CASSLVADKSLDTQYF. The CDR3 DNA is TGTGCCAGCAGCTTAGTTGCGGACAAGAGTTTAGATACGCAGTATTTT.

J is TRBJ1-1 and V is TRBV7-9; D unresolved. The CDR3 is 16 residues long. The germline V gene has CDR1 SEHNR and CDR2 FQNEAQ (reference sequence). Trimming shortened V by 7 bases and J by 0 bases, and 18 bases separated the two germline ends. The CDR3: CASNFDGSLMNTEAFF. The CDR3 region has the DNA TGTGCCAGCAACTTCGACGGTTCTTTGATGAACACTGAAGCTTTCTTT.

The CDR3 loop reads CASPPGGTKGEQYF. The CDR3, as DNA: TGTGCCAGCCCCCCCGGAGGGACTAAGGGCGAGCAGTACTTC. The V call is TRBV6-5, the J call TRBJ2-7; TRBD2 matches 7 bases. V dropped 8 bases and J dropped 6; count of bases not matched to a gene: 13. CDR1 is MNHEY and CDR2 is SVGAGI in the germline V gene. This CDR3 contains 14 residues.

J is TRBJ1-5 and V is TRBV29-1, with TRBD1 as a possible D gene (6 bases). The germline V gene has CDR1 SQVTM and CDR2 ANQGSEA. The CDR3 length is 13 residues. The V and J ends lost 5 bases and 4 bases respectively, with 12 bases between them. CDR3 sequence: CSVKTGRNQPQHF. CDR3 nucleotide sequence: TGCAGCGTTAAGACAGGCCGAAATCAGCCCCAGCATTTT. The whole variable domain, remainder taken from reference TRBV29-1 and TRBJ1-5, is SAVISQKPSRDICQRGTSLTIQCQVDSQVTMMFWYRQQPGQSLTLIATANQGSEATYESGFVIDKFPISRPNLTFSTLTVSNMSPEDSSIYLCSVKTGRNQPQHFGDGTRLSIL.

This clone was found a few times. V and J are TRBV7-2 and TRBJ1-1; no clear D. V was clipped by 2 bases and J by 1 base, with 8 bases between them. The germline gives CDR1 SGHTA, CDR2 FQGNSA. This CDR3 contains 14 residues. The CDR3: CASSLLHQNTEAFF. CDR3 bases: TGTGCCAGCAGCTTATTGCATCAGAACACTGAAGCTTTCTTT. The variable domain in full, with the rest retrieved from reference TRBV7-2 and TRBJ1-1, is GAGVSQSPSNKVTEKGKDVELRCDPISGHTALYWYRQSLGQGLEFLIYFQGNSAPDKSGLPSDRFSAERTGGSVSTLTIQRTQQEDSAVYLCASSLLHQNTEAFFGQGTRLTVV.

This clone occurred once. The V call is TRBV9, the J call TRBJ1-1; TRBD1 is a possible D gene (6 bases). V lost 7 bases, J lost 0 bases, and 13 bases lay in between. CDR1 and CDR2 (germline): SGDLS, YYNGEE. The CDR3 has 14 residues. The CDR3 protein is CASGGGRVNTEAFF. CDR3 DNA: TGTGCCAGCGGAGGGGGGCGGGTGAACACTGAAGCTTTCTTT.

The V call is TRBV4-3, the J call TRBJ2-5; D gene unclear. V lost 0 bases, J lost 3 bases, and 5 bases lay in between. Germline values: CDR1 LGHNA, CDR2 YSLEER. This CDR3 has 13 residues. CDR3 region: CASSQDSEETQYF. The CDR3 nucleotides are TGCGCCAGCAGCCAAGACAGCGAAGAGACCCAGTACTTC.

This rearrangement joins TRBV28 to TRBJ1-2; weak D call: TRBD1 (5 bases). The CDR3 consists of 15 residues. V lost 5 bases to trimming and J lost 3 bases, with 16 bases between them. Germline V gene sequence: CDR1 MDHEN, CDR2 SYDVKM. CDR3 residues: CASSGPGGADYGYTF. DNA of the CDR3: TGTGCCAGCAGTGGACCGGGCGGGGCTGACTATGGCTACACCTTC.

J is TRBJ1-1 and V is TRBV16, with 11 positions matching TRBD1. Per the germline V gene, CDR1 is KGHSY and CDR2 is FQNENV. The CDR3 loop spans 14 amino acids. J was trimmed by 7 bases and V by 4 bases; bases with no gene match: 5. CDR3 in amino acids: CASSRLGQGGEAFF. CDR3 sequence (DNA): TGTGCCAGCAGCCGGTTGGGACAGGGGGGTGAAGCTTTCTTT.

The V and J genes are TRBV5-4 and TRBJ2-4, with D hard to call. This CDR3 is built from 17 residues. V lost 0 bases and J lost 9, with 22 bases in between. Per germline, CDR1 SGHNT and CDR2 YYREEE (reference sequence). CDR3 in amino acids: CASSLVSGPALISIQYF. CDR3 sequence (DNA): TGTGCCAGCAGCTTGGTTTCTGGGCCGGCTCTAATTAGCATTCAGTACTTC.

This clone was counted once. The V and J genes are TRBV7-2 and TRBJ2-7, with 7 positions matching TRBD1. Germline assignment: CDR1 SGHTA and CDR2 FQGNSA. The CDR3 is 14 residues long. With 3 bases clipped from V and 2 bases from J, the junction kept 4 bases outside the gene matches. The CDR3 spells CASSLKGAAYEQYF. In DNA form, the CDR3 reads TGTGCCAGCAGCTTGAAGGGGGCCGCCTACGAGCAGTACTTC. The whole variable domain, remainder taken from reference TRBV7-2 and TRBJ2-7, is GAGVSQSPSNKVTEKGKDVELRCDPISGHTALYWYRQSLGQGLEFLIYFQGNSAPDKSGLPSDRFSAERTGGSVSTLTIQRTQQEDSAVYLCASSLKGAAYEQYFGPGTRLTVT.

The chain is built from TRBV18 and TRBJ1-6; tentatively, D is TRBD1 (6 bases). This CDR3 is 19 amino acids long. V was trimmed by 2 bases and J by 4 bases, leaving 21 bases between them. Germline values: CDR1 KGHSH, CDR2 LQKENI. The CDR3 spells CASSPTPAYSQGYNSPLHF. The DNA for the CDR3 is TGTGCCAGCTCACCAACGCCCGCATATTCACAGGGTTATAATTCACCCCTCCACTTT. Full variable domain (rest looked up from reference TRBV18 and TRBJ1-6): NAGVMQNPRHLVRRRGQEARLRCSPMKGHSHVYWYRQLPEEGLKFMVYLQKENIIDESGMPKERFSAEFPKEGPSILRIQQVVRGDSAAYFCASSPTPAYSQGYNSPLHFGNGTRLTVT.

This clone was seen only once. The chain employs TRBV19 and TRBJ1-4; 9 bases line up with TRBD1. The CDR3 contains 13 residues. CDR1 LNHDA and CDR2 SQIVND come from the germline V gene (reference sequence). The ends lost 8 bases at V and 4 bases at J; junction bases unmatched: 2. CDR3 amino acids: CASGTGLNEKLFF. CDR3 sequence (DNA): TGTGCCAGTGGGACAGGGCTTAATGAAAAACTGTTTTTT.

The gene calls are TRBV2 and TRBJ1-1; no definite D call. There are 12 residues in the CDR3. V was pared by 4 bases and J by 1 base, with 4 bases between. The germline V gene encodes CDR1 SNHLY and CDR2 FYNNEI. The CDR3 region is CASSAGNTEAFF. The CDR3 bases are TGTGCCAGCAGTGCAGGGAACACTGAAGCTTTCTTT. The whole variable domain, filled in from reference TRBV2 and TRBJ1-1, reads EPEVTQTPSHQVTQMGQEVILRCVPISNHLYFYWYRQILGQKVEFLVSFYNNEISEKSEIFDDQFSVERPDGSNFTLKIRSTKLEDSAMYFCASSAGNTEAFFGQGTRLTVV.

The rearrangement joins TRBV7-8 to TRBJ1-6; TRBD1 is a possible D gene (5 bases). Germline V lookup: CDR1 SGHVS, CDR2 FQNEAQ. The CDR3 has 18 amino acids. Trimming removed 5 bases from V and 0 bases from J, with 17 bases in between. CDR3 bases: TGTGCCAGCAGCGGGCGCCGGGACCCTAGCTCCTATAATTCACCCCTCCACTTT. This sequence encodes CASSGRRDPSSYNSPLHF.

V gene TRBV4-2 combines with J gene TRBJ2-3; 7 positions agree with TRBD1. Trimming took 0 bases from V and 4 from J; bases not matched to a gene: 7. CDR1 is LGHNA, CDR2 YNFKEQ, per germline. The CDR3 has 16 amino acids. The CDR3 sequence is CASSQELKGAADTQYF. The CDR3 DNA sequence: TGTGCCAGCAGCCAAGAGTTGAAGGGGGCTGCAGATACGCAGTATTTT.

The V call is TRBV6-5, the J call TRBJ1-1; the D is unclear. Trimming took 5 bases from V and 1 from J, leaving 11 bases between them. This CDR3 spans 14 amino acids. CDR1 is MNHEY and CDR2 is SVGAGI in the germline V gene. The CDR3 sequence: CASSPFGANTEAFF. CDR3 sequence (DNA): TGTGCCAGCAGTCCGTTCGGAGCGAACACTGAAGCTTTCTTT.

The CDR3 loop reads CASSQDGYGYTF. DNA of the CDR3: TGTGCCAGCAGCCAAGATGGCTATGGCTACACCTTC. The chain uses TRBV4-2 and TRBJ1-2; D is uncertain. Germline CDR1 and CDR2: LGHNA and YNFKEQ. Trimming shortened V by 0 bases and J by 4 bases, and 3 bases separated the two germline ends. CDR3 length: 12 amino acids.

V and J are TRBV11-2 and TRBJ1-2; no definite D call. CDR1 is SGHAT, CDR2 FQNNGV, per germline. V dropped 7 bases and J dropped 2 bases, with 17 bases sitting between them. This CDR3 is built from 15 residues. The CDR3 here is CASTKPGRRNYGYTF. DNA for the CDR3: TGTGCCAGCACTAAGCCCGGACGGAGGAACTATGGCTACACCTTC.

The chain joins TRBV2 to TRBJ2-7; unclear D gene. Germline CDR1 reads SNHLY; CDR2 reads FYNNEI. The CDR3 consists of 14 residues. V lost 8 bases to trimming and J lost 1 base, with 15 bases between them. CDR3 coding DNA: TGTGCCAGCGAGGTTGGGGTTGTGTCCTACGAGCAGTACTTC. It specifies CASEVGVVSYEQYF. The full variable domain, rest sourced from reference TRBV2 and TRBJ2-7, is EPEVTQTPSHQVTQMGQEVILRCVPISNHLYFYWYRQILGQKVEFLVSFYNNEISEKSEIFDDQFSVERPDGSNFTLKIRSTKLEDSAMYFCASEVGVVSYEQYFGPGTRLTVT.